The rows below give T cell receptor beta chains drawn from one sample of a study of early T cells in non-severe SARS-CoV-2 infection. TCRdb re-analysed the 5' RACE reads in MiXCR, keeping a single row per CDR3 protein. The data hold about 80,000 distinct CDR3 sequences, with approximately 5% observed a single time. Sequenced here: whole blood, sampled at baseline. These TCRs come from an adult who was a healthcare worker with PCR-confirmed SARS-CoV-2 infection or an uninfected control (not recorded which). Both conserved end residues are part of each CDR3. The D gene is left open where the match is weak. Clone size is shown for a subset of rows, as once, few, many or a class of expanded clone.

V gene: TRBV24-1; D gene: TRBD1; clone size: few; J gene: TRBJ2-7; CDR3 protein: CATSDLDRSSYEQYF; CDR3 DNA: TGTGCCACCAGTGATCTGGACAGGTCTTCCTACGAGCAGTACTTC
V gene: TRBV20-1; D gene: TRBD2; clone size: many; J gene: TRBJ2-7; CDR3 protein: CSANLAGSYEQYF; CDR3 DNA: TGCAGTGCTAATCTAGCGGGGTCCTACGAGCAGTACTTC
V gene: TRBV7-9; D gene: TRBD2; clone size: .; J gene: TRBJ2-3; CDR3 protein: CASSSGGAPTDTQYF; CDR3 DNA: TGTGCCAGCAGCTCCGGGGGGGCGCCGACAGATACGCAGTATTTT
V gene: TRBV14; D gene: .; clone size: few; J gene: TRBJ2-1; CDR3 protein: CASSQNTGASFSGNEQFF; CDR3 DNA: TGTGCCAGCAGCCAAAATACGGGGGCTTCATTCTCGGGGAATGAGCAGTTCTTC
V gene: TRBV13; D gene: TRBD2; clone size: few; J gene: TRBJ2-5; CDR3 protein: CASSPGTSGSLTQYF; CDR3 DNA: TGTGCCAGCAGCCCGGGGACTAGCGGGAGCTTAACCCAGTACTTC
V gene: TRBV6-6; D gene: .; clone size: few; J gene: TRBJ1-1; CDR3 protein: CASSYVQNTEAFF; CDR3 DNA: TGTGCCAGCAGTTACGTCCAGAACACTGAAGCTTTCTTT
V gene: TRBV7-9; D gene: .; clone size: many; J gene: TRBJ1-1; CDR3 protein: CASSLPGVVNTEAFF; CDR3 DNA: TGTGCCAGCAGCTTACCAGGGGTGGTAAACACTGAAGCTTTCTTT
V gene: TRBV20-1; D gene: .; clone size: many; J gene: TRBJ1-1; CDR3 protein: CSARGGRTNTEAFF; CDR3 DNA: TGCAGTGCTAGAGGGGGCAGGACGAACACTGAAGCTTTCTTT
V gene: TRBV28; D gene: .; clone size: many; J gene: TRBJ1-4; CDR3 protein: CASSRGGPVNEKLFF; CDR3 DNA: TGTGCCAGCAGTCGAGGAGGGCCAGTTAATGAAAAACTGTTTTTT
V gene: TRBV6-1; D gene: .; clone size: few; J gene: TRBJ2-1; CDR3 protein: CASSDGKRTEQFF; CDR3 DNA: TGTGCCAGCAGTGATGGTAAGAGGACTGAGCAGTTCTTC
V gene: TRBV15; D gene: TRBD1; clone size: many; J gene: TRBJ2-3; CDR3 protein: CATSIVPRTGRTDTQYF; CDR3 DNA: TGTGCCACCAGCATTGTCCCTAGGACAGGACGGACAGATACGCAGTATTTT
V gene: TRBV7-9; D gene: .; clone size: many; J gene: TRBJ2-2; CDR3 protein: CASSLVRPSTGELFF; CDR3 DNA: TGTGCCAGCAGCTTAGTGCGGCCCTCCACCGGGGAGCTGTTTTTT
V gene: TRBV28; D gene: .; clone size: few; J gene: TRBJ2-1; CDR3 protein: CASLRAGNEQFF; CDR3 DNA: TGTGCCAGCCTGAGGGCCGGGAATGAGCAGTTCTTC
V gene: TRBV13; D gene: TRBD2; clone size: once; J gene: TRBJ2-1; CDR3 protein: CASSPRLAAYNEQFF; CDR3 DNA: TGTGCCAGCAGCCCCAGGCTAGCGGCCTACAATGAGCAGTTCTTC
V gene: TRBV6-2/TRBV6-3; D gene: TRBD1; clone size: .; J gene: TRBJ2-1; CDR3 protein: CASRRQGHNEQFF; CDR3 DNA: TGTGCCAGCAGACGACAGGGGCACAATGAGCAGTTCTTC
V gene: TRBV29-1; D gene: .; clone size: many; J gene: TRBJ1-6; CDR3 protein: CSAALGNSDSPLHF; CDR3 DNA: TGCAGCGCCGCCCTCGGAAACTCAGATTCACCCCTCCACTTT
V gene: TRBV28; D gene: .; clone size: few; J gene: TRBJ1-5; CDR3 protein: CASSSLGRRNQPQHF; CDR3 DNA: TGTGCCAGCAGTTCACTGGGCAGGAGAAATCAGCCCCAGCATTTT
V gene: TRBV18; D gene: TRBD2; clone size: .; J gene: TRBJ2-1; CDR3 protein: CASSPFIKTSGSVNYNEQFF; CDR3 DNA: TGTGCCAGCTCACCATTTATCAAGACTAGCGGGAGTGTCAACTACAATGAGCAGTTCTTC
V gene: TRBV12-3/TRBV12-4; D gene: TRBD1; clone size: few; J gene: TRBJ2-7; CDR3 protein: CASNPRGTYEQYF; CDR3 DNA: TGTGCCAGCAACCCCAGGGGGACCTACGAGCAGTACTTC
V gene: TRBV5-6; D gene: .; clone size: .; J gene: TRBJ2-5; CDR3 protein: CASSLGSQTQYF; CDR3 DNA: TGTGCCAGCAGCTTGGGATCCCAGACCCAGTACTTC
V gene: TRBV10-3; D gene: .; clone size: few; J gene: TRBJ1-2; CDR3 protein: CAARGARVMNYGYTF; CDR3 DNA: TGTGCCGCGCGGGGAGCTAGAGTTATGAACTATGGCTACACCTTC
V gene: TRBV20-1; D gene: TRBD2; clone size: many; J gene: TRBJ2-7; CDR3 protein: CSAGTSGSYEQYF; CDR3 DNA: TGCAGTGCTGGGACTAGCGGGAGCTACGAGCAGTACTTC
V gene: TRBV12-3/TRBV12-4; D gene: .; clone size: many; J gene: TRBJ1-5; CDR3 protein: CASSPGARASNQPQHF; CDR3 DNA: TGTGCCAGCAGCCCAGGGGCCAGGGCTAGCAATCAGCCCCAGCATTTT
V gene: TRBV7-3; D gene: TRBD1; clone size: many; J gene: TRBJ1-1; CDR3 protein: CASSVTGVPTEAFF; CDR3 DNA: TGTGCCAGCAGCGTGACAGGGGTCCCCACTGAAGCTTTCTTT
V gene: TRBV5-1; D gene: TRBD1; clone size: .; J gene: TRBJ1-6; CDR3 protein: CASNSGTGEPPLHF; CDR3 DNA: TGCGCCAGCAACAGCGGGACAGGGGAGCCACCCCTCCACTTT
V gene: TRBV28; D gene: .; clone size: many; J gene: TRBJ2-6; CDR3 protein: CASSFVRGSGANVLTF; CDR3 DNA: TGTGCCAGCAGTTTCGTCAGGGGCTCTGGGGCCAACGTCCTGACTTTC
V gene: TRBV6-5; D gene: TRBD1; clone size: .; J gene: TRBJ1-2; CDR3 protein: CASGRGDRASYGYTF; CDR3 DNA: TGTGCCAGTGGCCGGGGCGACAGGGCTAGCTATGGCTACACCTTC
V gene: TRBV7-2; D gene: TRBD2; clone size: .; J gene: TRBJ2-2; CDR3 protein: CASSYGAGANTGELFF; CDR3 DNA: TGTGCCAGCAGCTACGGAGCGGGAGCGAACACCGGGGAGCTGTTTTTT
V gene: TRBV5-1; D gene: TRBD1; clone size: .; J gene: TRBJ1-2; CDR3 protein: CASSPMDRSYGYTF; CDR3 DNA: TGCGCCAGCAGCCCCATGGACAGGTCCTATGGCTACACCTTC
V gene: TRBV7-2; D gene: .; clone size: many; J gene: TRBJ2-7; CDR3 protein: CASSLSTLSYEQYF; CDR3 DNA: TGTGCCAGCAGCTTATCGACGCTCTCCTACGAGCAGTACTTC
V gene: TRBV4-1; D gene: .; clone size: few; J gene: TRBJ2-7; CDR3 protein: CASSQVSPKTRSEQYF; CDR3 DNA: TGCGCCAGCAGCCAAGTGTCCCCAAAAACCAGGAGCGAGCAGTACTTC
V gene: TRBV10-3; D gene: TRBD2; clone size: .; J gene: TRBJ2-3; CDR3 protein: CAIRAGVSTDTQYF; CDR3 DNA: TGTGCCATCAGAGCGGGAGTAAGCACAGATACGCAGTATTTT
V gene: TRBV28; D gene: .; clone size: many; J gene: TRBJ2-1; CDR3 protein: CASSYISVDPRDNEQFF; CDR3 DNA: TGTGCCAGCAGTTATATTAGCGTCGACCCCCGAGACAATGAGCAGTTCTTC
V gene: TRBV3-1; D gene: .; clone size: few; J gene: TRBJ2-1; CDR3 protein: CASSLPSANEQFF; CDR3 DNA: TGTGCCAGCAGCCTGCCTAGTGCGAATGAGCAGTTCTTC
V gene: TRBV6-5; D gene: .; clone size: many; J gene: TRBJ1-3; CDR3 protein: CASSYSMPMAPSGVSGNTIYF; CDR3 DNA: TGTGCCAGCAGTTACTCGATGCCCATGGCCCCTTCGGGGGTCTCTGGAAACACCATATATTTT
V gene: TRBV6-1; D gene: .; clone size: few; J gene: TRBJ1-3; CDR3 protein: CASSEQGAGNTIYF; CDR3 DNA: TGTGCCAGCAGTGAACAGGGTGCTGGAAACACCATATATTTT
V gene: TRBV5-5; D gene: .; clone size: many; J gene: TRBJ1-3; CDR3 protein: CASSHASLTGNTIYF; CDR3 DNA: TGTGCCAGCAGCCATGCTAGTCTCACTGGAAACACCATATATTTT
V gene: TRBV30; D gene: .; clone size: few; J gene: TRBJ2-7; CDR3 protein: CAWSLYGRGGSDEQYF; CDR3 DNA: TGTGCCTGGAGTCTCTACGGAAGGGGGGGCAGCGACGAGCAGTACTTC
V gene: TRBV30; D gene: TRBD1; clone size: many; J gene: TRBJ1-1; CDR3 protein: CAWRGQMNTEAFF; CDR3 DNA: TGTGCCTGGAGGGGACAGATGAACACTGAAGCTTTCTTT
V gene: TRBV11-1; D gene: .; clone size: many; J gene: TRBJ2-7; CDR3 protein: CASSDRTVSSYEQYF; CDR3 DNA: TGTGCCAGCAGCGACCGGACGGTGAGCTCCTACGAGCAGTACTTC
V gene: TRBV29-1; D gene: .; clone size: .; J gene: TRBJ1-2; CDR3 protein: CSVAPRANYGYTF; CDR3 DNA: TGCAGCGTAGCCCCCAGAGCTAACTATGGCTACACCTTC
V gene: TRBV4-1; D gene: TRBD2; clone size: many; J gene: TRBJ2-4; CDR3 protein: CASSQHPAGDQNIQYF; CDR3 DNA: TGCGCCAGCAGCCAACATCCAGCGGGAGACCAAAACATTCAGTACTTC
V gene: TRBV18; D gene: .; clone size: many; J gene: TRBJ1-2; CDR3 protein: CASSPGQGDGYTF; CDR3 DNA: TGTGCCAGCTCACCCGGGCAGGGAGATGGCTACACCTTC
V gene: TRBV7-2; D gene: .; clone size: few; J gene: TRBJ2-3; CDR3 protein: CASSLGFDRVSTSTDTQYF; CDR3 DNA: TGTGCCAGCAGCTTAGGGTTCGACAGAGTTTCTACTAGCACAGATACGCAGTATTTT
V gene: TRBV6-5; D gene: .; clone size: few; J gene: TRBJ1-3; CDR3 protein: CASSTHFPSGNTIYF; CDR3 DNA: TGTGCCAGCAGTACCCATTTTCCCTCTGGAAACACCATATATTTT
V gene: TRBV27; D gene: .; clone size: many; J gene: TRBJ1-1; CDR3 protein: CASSFRTAGTEAFF; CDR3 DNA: TGTGCCAGCAGTTTTCGGACAGCAGGGACTGAAGCTTTCTTT
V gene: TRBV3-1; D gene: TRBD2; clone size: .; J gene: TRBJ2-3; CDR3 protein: CASSLLAGGADTQYF; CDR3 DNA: TGTGCCAGCAGCCTGCTAGCGGGAGGGGCAGATACGCAGTATTTT
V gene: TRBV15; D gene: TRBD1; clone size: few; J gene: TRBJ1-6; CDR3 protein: CATSTAWIQGIYNSPLHF; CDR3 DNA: TGTGCCACCAGCACCGCTTGGATACAGGGGATATACAATTCACCCCTCCACTTT
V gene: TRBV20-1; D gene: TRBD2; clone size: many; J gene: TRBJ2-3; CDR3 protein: CSARGHPPREGRHTQYF; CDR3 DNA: TGCAGTGCTAGAGGTCACCCCCCCCGGGAGGGCCGGCATACGCAGTATTTT
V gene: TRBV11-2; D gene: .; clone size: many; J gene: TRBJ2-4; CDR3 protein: CASSFQGPTQLAKNIQYF; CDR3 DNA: TGTGCCAGCAGCTTCCAGGGACCTACGCAGTTAGCCAAAAACATTCAGTACTTC
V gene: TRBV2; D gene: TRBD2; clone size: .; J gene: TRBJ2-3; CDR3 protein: CASRAAGGLKADTQYF; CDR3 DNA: TGTGCCAGTCGAGCAGCGGGAGGGCTTAAGGCAGATACGCAGTATTTT
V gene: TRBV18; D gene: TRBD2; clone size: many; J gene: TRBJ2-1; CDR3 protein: CASSIGVAGGPGNEQFF; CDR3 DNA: TGTGCCAGCTCGATTGGAGTAGCGGGAGGGCCTGGGAATGAGCAGTTCTTC
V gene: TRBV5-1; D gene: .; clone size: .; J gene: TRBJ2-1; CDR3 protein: CASSLMGNEQFF; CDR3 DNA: TGCGCCAGCAGCTTGATGGGCAATGAGCAGTTCTTC
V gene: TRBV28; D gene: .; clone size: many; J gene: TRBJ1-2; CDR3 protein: CASSPGGARYGYTF; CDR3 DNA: TGTGCCAGCAGCCCCGGCGGAGCCCGGTATGGCTACACCTTC
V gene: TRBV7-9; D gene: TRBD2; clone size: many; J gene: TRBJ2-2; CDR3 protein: CASSRGTSGRKNTGELFF; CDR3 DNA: TGTGCCAGCAGCCGCGGGACTAGCGGGAGGAAGAACACCGGGGAGCTGTTTTTT
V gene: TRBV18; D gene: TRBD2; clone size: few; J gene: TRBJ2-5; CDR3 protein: CASSRSGGQETQYF; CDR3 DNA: TGTGCCAGCTCTCGTTCGGGGGGCCAAGAGACCCAGTACTTC
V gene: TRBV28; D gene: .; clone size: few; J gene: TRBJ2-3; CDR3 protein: CATSDPRGIGSTDTQYF; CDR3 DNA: TGTGCCACCTCTGATCCGAGAGGGATAGGGAGCACAGATACGCAGTATTTT